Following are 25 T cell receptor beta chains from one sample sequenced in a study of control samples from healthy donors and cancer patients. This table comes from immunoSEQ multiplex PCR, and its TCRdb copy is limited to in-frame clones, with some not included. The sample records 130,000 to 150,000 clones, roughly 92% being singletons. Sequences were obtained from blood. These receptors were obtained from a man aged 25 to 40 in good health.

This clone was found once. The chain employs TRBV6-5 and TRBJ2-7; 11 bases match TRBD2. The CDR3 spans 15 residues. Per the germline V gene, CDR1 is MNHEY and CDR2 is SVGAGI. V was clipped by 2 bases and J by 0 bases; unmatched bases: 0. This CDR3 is CASSYTSGSSYEQYF. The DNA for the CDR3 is TGTGCCAGCAGTTACACTAGCGGGAGCTCCTACGAGCAGTACTTC.

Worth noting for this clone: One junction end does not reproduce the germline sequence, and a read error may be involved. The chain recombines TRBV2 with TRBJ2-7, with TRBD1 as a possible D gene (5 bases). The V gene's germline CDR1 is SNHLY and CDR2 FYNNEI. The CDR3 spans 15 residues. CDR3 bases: TGTACCAGCAGTACCCCAGACAAAGGGGCCTACGAGCAGTACTTC. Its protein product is CTSSTPDKGAYEQYF.

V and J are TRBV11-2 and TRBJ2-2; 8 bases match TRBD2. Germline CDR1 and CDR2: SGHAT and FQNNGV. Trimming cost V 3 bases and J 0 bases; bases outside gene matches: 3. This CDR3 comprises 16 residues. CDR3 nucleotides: TGTGCCAGCAGCTTTACTAGCGGAGCGAACACCGGGGAGCTGTTTTTT. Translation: CASSFTSGANTGELFF. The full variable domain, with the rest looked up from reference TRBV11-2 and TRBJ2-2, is EAGVAQSPRYKIIEKRQSVAFWCNPISGHATLYWYQQILGQGPKLLIQFQNNGVVDDSQLPKDRFSAERLKGVDSTLKIQPAKLEDSAVYLCASSFTSGANTGELFFGEGSRLTVL.

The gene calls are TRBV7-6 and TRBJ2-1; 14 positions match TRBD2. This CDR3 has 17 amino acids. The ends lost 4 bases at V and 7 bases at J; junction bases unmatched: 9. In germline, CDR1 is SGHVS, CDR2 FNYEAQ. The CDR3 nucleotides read TGTGCCAGCAGCTCCCCGGGACTAGCGGGAGCGGGTAATGAGCAGTTCTTC. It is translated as CASSSPGLAGAGNEQFF.

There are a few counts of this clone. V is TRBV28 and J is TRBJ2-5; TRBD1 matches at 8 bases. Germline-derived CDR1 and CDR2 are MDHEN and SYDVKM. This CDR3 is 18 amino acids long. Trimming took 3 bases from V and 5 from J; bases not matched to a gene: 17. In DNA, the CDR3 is TGTGCCAGCAGTTTGGTTCCTCCAGGACAGGGTATCCGGGAGACCCAGTACTTC. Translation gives CASSLVPPGQGIRETQYF.

The CDR3 bases are TGTGCCAGCAGCTTAGGTCCGTACGGCATATATGGCTACACCTTC. It yields the protein CASSLGPYGIYGYTF. The chain couples TRBV7-9 to TRBJ1-2, with no clear D. Germline CDR1 SEHNR, CDR2 FQNEAQ (reference sequence). This CDR3 is 15 amino acids long. Trimming removed 1 base at V and 5 bases at J, with 14 bases between.

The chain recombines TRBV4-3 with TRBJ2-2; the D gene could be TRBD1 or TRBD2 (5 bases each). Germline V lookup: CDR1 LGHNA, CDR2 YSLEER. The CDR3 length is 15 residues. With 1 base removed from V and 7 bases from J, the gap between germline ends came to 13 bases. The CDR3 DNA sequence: TGCGCCAGCAGCCAAGCAATGGGACCAAACGGGGAGCTGTTTTTT. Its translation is CASSQAMGPNGELFF.

The CDR3 nucleotides are TGTGCCAGCAGCCCCGGGACAGGGGGATCCTACGAGCAGTACTTC. This encodes CASSPGTGGSYEQYF. The chain uses TRBV7-2 and TRBJ2-7; 11 bases fit TRBD1. V lost 5 bases to trimming and J lost 1 base; unmatched junction nucleotides: 4. Germline CDR1 is SGHTA and CDR2 is FQGNSA. This CDR3 has 15 amino acids. The entire variable domain, with the rest obtained from reference TRBV7-2 and TRBJ2-7, is as follows: GAGVSQSPSNKVTEKGKDVELRCDPISGHTALYWYRQSLGQGLEFLIYFQGNSAPDKSGLPSDRFSAERTGGSVSTLTIQRTQQEDSAVYLCASSPGTGGSYEQYFGPGTRLTVT.

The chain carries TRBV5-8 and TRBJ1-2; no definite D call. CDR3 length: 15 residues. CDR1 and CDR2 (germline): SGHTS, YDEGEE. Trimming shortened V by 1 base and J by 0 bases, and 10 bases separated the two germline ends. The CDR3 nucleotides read TGTGCCAGCAGCTTGATAGGCAAAGCTAACTATGGCTACACCTTC. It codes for CASSLIGKANYGYTF.

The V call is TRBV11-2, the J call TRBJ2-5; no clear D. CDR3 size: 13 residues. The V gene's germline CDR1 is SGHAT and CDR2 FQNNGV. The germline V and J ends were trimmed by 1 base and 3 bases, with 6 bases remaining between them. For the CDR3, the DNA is TGTGCCAGCAGCTTAGGTGAAAAAGAGACCCAGTACTTC. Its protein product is CASSLGEKETQYF.

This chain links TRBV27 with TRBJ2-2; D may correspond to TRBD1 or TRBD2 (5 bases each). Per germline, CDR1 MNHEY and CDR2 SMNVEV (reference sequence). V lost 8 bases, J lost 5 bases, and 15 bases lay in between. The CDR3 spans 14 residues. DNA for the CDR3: TGTGCCAGCCAATGGGGGTTTTATACCGGGGAGCTGTTTTTT. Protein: CASQWGFYTGELFF.

CDR3 sequence reads: CASSSQTTTDTQYF. The CDR3 bases are TGTGCCAGCAGTTCTCAGACTACCACAGATACGCAGTATTTT. The genes are TRBV7-2 and TRBJ2-3; D may be TRBD2 (5 bases). Germline CDR1 reads SGHTA; CDR2 reads FQGNSA. V was pared by 6 bases and J by 2 bases, with 12 bases between. The CDR3 has 14 amino acids. The variable domain in full, with the rest retrieved from reference TRBV7-2 and TRBJ2-3, is GAGVSQSPSNKVTEKGKDVELRCDPISGHTALYWYRQSLGQGLEFLIYFQGNSAPDKSGLPSDRFSAERTGGSVSTLTIQRTQQEDSAVYLCASSSQTTTDTQYFGPGTRLTVL.

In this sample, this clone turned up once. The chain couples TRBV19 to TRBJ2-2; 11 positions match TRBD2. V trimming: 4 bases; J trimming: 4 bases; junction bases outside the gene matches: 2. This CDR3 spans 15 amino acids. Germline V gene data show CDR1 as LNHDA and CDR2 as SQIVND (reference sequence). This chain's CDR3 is CASSNLAGGTGELFF. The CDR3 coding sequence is TGTGCCAGTAGTAATCTAGCGGGGGGCACCGGGGAGCTGTTTTTT.

CDR3 sequence: CASSQDSGRATDTQYF. DNA for the CDR3: TGTGCCAGCAGCCAAGATAGCGGGAGGGCCACAGATACGCAGTATTTT. This chain connects TRBV7-8 to TRBJ2-3, with 11 bases that match TRBD2. The V and J ends lost 5 bases and 2 bases, in that order; junction bases with no gene match: 6. The germline CDR1 and CDR2 sequences are SGHVS and FQNEAQ. The CDR3 loop spans 16 amino acids.

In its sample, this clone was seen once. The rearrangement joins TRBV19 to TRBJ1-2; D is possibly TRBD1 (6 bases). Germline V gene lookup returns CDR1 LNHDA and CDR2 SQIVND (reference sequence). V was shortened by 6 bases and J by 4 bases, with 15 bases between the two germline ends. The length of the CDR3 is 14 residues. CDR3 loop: CASRSFRGGYGYTF. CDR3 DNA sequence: TGTGCCAGTAGATCTTTCAGGGGTGGCTATGGCTACACCTTC.

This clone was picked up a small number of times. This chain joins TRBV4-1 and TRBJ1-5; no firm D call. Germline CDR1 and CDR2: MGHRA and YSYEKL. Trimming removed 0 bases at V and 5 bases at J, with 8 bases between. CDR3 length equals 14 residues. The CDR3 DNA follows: TGCGCCAGCAGCCAAGAGTGGGGTTATCAGCCCCAGCATTTT. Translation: CASSQEWGYQPQHF.

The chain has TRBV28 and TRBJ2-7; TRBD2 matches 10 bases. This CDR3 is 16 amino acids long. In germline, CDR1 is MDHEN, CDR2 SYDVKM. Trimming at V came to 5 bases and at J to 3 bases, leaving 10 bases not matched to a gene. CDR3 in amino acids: CASSTSGKADLYEQYF. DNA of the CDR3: TGTGCCAGCAGTACTAGCGGGAAGGCCGATCTCTACGAGCAGTACTTC.

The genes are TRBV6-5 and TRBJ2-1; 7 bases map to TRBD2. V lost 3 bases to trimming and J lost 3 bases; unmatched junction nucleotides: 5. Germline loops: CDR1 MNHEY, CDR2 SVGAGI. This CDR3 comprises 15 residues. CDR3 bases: TGTGCCAGCAGTTATGTTACGGGAGGCTACAATGAGCAGTTCTTC. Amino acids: CASSYVTGGYNEQFF.

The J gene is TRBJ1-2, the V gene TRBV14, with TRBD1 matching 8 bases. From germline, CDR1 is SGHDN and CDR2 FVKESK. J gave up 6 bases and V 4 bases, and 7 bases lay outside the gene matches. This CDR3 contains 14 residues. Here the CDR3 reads CASSRRTGLDGYTF. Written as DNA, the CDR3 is TGTGCCAGCAGCCGTAGGACAGGGTTGGATGGCTACACCTTC.

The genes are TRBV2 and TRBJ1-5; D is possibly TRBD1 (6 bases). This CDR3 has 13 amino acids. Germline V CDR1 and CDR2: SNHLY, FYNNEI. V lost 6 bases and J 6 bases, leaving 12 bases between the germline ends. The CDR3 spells CASREGESQPQHF. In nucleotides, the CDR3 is TGTGCCAGCAGAGAGGGGGAGTCTCAGCCCCAGCATTTT.

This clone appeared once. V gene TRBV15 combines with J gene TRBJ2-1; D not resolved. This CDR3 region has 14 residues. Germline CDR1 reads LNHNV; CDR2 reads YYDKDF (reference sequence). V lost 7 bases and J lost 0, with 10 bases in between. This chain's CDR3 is CATNVRYSYNEQFF. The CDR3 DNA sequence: TGTGCCACCAATGTCCGCTACTCCTACAATGAGCAGTTCTTC.

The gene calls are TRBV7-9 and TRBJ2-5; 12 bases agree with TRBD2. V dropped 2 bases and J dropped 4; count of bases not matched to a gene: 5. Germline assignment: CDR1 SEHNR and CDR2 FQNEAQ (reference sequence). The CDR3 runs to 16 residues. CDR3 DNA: TGTGCCAGCAGCTTATTGGCTAGCGGGAGGGGAGAGACCCAGTACTTC. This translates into CASSLLASGRGETQYF.

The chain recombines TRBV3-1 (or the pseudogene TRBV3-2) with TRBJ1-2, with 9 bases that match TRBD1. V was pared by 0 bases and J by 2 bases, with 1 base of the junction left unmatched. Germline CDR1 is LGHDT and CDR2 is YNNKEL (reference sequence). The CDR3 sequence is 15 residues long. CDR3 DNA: TGTGCCAGCAGCCAAGATGGGACAGGGAACTATGGCTACACCTTC. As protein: CASSQDGTGNYGYTF.

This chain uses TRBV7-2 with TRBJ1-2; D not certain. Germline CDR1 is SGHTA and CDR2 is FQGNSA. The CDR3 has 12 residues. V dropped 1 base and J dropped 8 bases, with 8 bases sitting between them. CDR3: CASSLVVGGYTF. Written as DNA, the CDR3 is TGTGCCAGCAGCTTAGTGGTGGGGGGCTACACCTTC. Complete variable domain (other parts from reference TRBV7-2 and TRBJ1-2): GAGVSQSPSNKVTEKGKDVELRCDPISGHTALYWYRQSLGQGLEFLIYFQGNSAPDKSGLPSDRFSAERTGGSVSTLTIQRTQQEDSAVYLCASSLVVGGYTFGSGTRLTVV.

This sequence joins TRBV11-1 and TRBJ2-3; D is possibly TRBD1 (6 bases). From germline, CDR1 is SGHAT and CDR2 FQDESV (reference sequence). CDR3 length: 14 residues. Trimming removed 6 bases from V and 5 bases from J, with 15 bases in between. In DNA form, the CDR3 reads TGTGCCAGCAGAACAGGGATTTTTCAAGATACGCAGTATTTT. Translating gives CASRTGIFQDTQYF.